This T cell receptor (beta chain) was sequenced in a study of T-cell memory formation after mild COVID-19. Study-wide results and caveats: CD4+ clones that contracted lay mainly in CM and EM; CD8+ ones lay in EMRA. Researchers could not confirm that second-wave clones peaking on day 37 targeted SARS-CoV-2.

With respect to this clonotype: The target antigen is unknown.

The length of the CDR3 is 17 residues. The germline CDR1 and CDR2 sequences are SGHRS and YFSETQ. J gave up 7 bases and V 4 bases, and 14 bases lay outside the gene matches. TCRdb called the 5' RACE reads again in MiXCR, with one record for every CDR3 protein. This table holds 380,000 or so distinct CDR3 sequences, roughly 14% found once. The sequenced material came from PBMCs or a T cell subset sorted from them (not recorded which). The source of this sequence is a man in his late teens or twenties who had mild COVID-19 (a few samples of this study predate the infection). Cell type and time point are not known. The rearrangement links TRBV5-1 to TRBJ1-6; 7 bases map to TRBD1. The CDR3, as DNA: TGCGCCAGCAGCCCACAGCCGACAGGGATAGAAAATTCACCCCTCCACTTT. Protein product: CASSPQPTGIENSPLHF.